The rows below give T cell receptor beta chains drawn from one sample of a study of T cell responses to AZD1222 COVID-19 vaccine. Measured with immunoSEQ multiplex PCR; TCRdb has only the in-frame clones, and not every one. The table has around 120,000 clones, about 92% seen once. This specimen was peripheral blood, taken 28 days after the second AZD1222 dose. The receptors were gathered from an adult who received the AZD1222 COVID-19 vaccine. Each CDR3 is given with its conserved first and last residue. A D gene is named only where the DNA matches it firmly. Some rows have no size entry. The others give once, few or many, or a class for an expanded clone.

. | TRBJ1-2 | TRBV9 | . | TGTGCCAGCAGCGTGGGGCCCCTGGGCTACACCTTC | CASSVGPLGYTF
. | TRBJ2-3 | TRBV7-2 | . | TGTGCCAGCAGCTTGGGCGGCAGGCGGGATACGCAGTATTTT | CASSLGGRRDTQYF
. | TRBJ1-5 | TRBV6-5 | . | TGTGCCAGCAGGGGAATAGGCAGAAGCAATCAGCCCCAGCATTTT | CASRGIGRSNQPQHF
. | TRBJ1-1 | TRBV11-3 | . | TGTGCCAGCAGCTTAGGTGGTGGGGAGAACACTGAAGCTTTCTTT | CASSLGGGENTEAFF
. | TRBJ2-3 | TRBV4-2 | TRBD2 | TGTGCCAGCAGCCGGGGAGGGGTTTTAGATACGCAGTATTTT | CASSRGGVLDTQYF
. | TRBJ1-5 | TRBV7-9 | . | TGTGCCAGCAGCGGAACCCCGACAGGACCTTCGGGCAATCAGCCCCAGCATTTT | CASSGTPTGPSGNQPQHF
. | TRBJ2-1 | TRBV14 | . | TGTGCCAGCAGCCCGTCCCCGGGACTTAGGTTCTTC | CASSPSPGLRFF
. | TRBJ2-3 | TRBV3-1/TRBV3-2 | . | TGTGCCAGCAGCCAAGAAATGGACAGCACAGATACGCAGTATTTT | CASSQEMDSTDTQYF
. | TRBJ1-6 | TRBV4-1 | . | TGCGCCAGCAGCCACCCTCGCGATGTTGGTAGGGGTTCACCCCTCCACTTT | CASSHPRDVGRGSPLHF
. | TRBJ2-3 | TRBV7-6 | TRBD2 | TGTGCCAGCAGCACGACTAGCGGGAGGACAGATACGCAGTATTTT | CASSTTSGRTDTQYF
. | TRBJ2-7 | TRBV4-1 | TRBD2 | TGCGCCAGCAGCCAAGATGGTCCGCTAGCGGGAGAACGGCAGTACTTC | CASSQDGPLAGERQYF
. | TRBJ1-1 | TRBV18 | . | TGTGCCAGCTCACAAACGACAGGAGGGAGTACTGAAGCTTTCTTT | CASSQTTGGSTEAFF
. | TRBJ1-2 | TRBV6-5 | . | TGTGCCAGCAGTTACTCGAGGAGGGACTATGGCTACACCTTC | CASSYSRRDYGYTF
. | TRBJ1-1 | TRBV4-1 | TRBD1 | TGCGCCAGCAGCCAAATTGCAGGGGGAATGGCTGAAGCTTTCTTT | CASSQIAGGMAEAFF
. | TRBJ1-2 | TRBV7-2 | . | TGTGCCAGCAGTTTGGGGCAGGGGCAGTACTATGGCTACACCTTC | CASSLGQGQYYGYTF
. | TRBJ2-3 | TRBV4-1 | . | TGCGCCAGCAGCCAAGTGGGGGCAGATACGCAGTATTTT | CASSQVGADTQYF
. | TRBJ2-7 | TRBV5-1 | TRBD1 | TGCGCCAGCAGCTGGGGGGACAGGGATAAGGGCGAGCAGTACTTC | CASSWGDRDKGEQYF
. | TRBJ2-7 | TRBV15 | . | TGTGCCACCAGCAGAGGGGGGCTCCGTAGCTACGAGCAGTACTTC | CATSRGGLRSYEQYF
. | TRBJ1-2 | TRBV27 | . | TGTGCCAGCAGTGAGGGTGCATCTGGCTACACCTTC | CASSEGASGYTF
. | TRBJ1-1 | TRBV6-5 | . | TGTGCCAGCAGCCAGGTCCTACGAGCTTTCTTT | CASSQVLRAFF
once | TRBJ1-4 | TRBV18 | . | TGTGCCAGCTCACCAACAGCGGCGACAACTAATGAAAAACTGTTTTTT | CASSPTAATTNEKLFF
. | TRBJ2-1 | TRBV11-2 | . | TGTGCCAGCAGCTTAGCCTACCGAGCCGGTGAGCAGTTCTTC | CASSLAYRAGEQFF
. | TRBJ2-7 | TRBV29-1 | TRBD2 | TGCAGCGTTGAAAAGCGGGGGGGCCAGAGGGAGCAGTACTTC | CSVEKRGGQREQYF
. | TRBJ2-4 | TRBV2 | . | TGTGCCAGCAGTGAGATGAGGGTGGCCAAAAACATTCAGTACTTC | CASSEMRVAKNIQYF
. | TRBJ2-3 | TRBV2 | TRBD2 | TGTGCCAGCAGGACTAGCGGGAGGGTGGCGGATACGCAGTATTTT | CASRTSGRVADTQYF
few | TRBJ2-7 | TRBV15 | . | TGTGCCACCAGCAGAGATCTATCAGCGGGCTACGAGCAGTACTTC | CATSRDLSAGYEQYF
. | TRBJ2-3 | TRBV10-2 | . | TGCGCCAGCACCGACCCAGATACGCAGTATTTT | CASTDPDTQYF
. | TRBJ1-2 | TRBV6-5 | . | TGTGCCAGCAGTTACTCGTCAGGGGACTATGGCTACACCTTC | CASSYSSGDYGYTF
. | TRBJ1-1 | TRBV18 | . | TGTGCCAGCTCACCACCTACCAGGGGTAACACTGAAGCTTTCTTT | CASSPPTRGNTEAFF
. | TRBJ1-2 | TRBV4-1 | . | TGCGCCAGCAGCCCCTCCGGAGAGGGAATAAACTATGGCTACACCTTC | CASSPSGEGINYGYTF
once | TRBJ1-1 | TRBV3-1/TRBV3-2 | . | TGTGCCAGCAGCCAAGAAGGAAAGGGGATGAACACTGAAGCTTTCTTT | CASSQEGKGMNTEAFF
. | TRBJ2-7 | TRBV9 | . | TGTGCCAGCAGCGTAACCCCCACAGGGAGCGAGCAGTACTTC | CASSVTPTGSEQYF
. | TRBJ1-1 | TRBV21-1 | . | TGTGCCAGCAGCAAAATTGGCACCGAGAACACTGAAGCTTTCTTT | CASSKIGTENTEAFF
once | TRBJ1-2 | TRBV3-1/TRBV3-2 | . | TGTGCCAGCAGCCAAGTAACCAGGGAGGGCGGCTACACCTTC | CASSQVTREGGYTF
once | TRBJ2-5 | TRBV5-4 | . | TGTGCCAGCAGCCTTCAAGAGACCCAGTACTTC | CASSLQETQYF
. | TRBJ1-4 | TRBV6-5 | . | TGTGCCGCCCGGGACACTAATGAAAAACTGTTTTTT | CAARDTNEKLFF
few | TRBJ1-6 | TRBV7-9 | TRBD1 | TGTGCCAGCAGCCACCGACAGGGGATTAATTCACCCCTCCACTTT | CASSHRQGINSPLHF
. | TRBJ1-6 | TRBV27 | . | TGTGCCAGCAGTTTACGGGTAGGCTATTCACCCCTCCACTTT | CASSLRVGYSPLHF
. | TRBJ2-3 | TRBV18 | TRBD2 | TGTGCCAGCTCACCTCTAGCGGGGGGAAGGACAGATACGCAGTATTTT | CASSPLAGGRTDTQYF
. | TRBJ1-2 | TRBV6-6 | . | TGTGCCACCACCCCGGGGGGCAATGGCTACACCTTC | CATTPGGNGYTF
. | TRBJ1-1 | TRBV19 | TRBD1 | TGTGCCAGTAGGGGACAGGGCTCCCTATTCACTGAAGCTTTCTTT | CASRGQGSLFTEAFF
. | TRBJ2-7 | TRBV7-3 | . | TGTGCCAGCAGCTTAAGGGCGGGGAGCTCCTACGAGCAGTACTTC | CASSLRAGSSYEQYF
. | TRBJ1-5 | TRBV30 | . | TGTGCCTGGAGTCCACAGGGCAATCAGCCCCAGCATTTT | CAWSPQGNQPQHF
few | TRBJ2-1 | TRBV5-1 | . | TGCGCCAGCAGCCTCTATAAACTAGGGAGCTCCTACAATGAGCAGTTCTTC | CASSLYKLGSSYNEQFF
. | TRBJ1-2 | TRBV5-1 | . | TGCGCCAGCAGCTCTGATATGAGCTATGGCTACACCTTC | CASSSDMSYGYTF
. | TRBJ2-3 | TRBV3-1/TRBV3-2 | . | TGTGCCAGCAGCCAAGGAGGTGGAGATACGCAGTATTTT | CASSQGGGDTQYF
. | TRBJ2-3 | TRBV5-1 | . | TGCGCCAGCAGCAAGCCTAGCGTGGGGGGCACAGATACGCAGTATTTT | CASSKPSVGGTDTQYF
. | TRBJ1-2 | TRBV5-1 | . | TGCGCCAGCAGCCGGGACGGAGACTATGGCTACACCTTC | CASSRDGDYGYTF
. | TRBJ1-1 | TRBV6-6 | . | TGTGCCAGCGGTGCCCTGAACACTGAAGCTTTCTTT | CASGALNTEAFF
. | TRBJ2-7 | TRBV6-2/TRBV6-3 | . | TGTGCCAGCAGTTACTCCTACTCCCGGGACCCCTCCGTGTTGGGCGAGCAGTACTTC | CASSYSYSRDPSVLGEQYF
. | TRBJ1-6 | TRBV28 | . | TGTGCCAGCAGGACAGGATGGGAAAATTCACCCCTCCACTTT | CASRTGWENSPLHF
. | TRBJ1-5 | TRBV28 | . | TGTGCCAGCAGTTTCTTATTGGCAGGCAATCAGCCCCAGCATTTT | CASSFLLAGNQPQHF
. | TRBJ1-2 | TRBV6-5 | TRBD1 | TGTGCCAGCAGAACCCAGGGGGCCGGGTATGGCTACACCTTC | CASRTQGAGYGYTF
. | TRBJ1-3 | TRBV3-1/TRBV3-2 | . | TGTGCCAGCAGCCATGGGGGGCCTGGAAACACCATATATTTT | CASSHGGPGNTIYF
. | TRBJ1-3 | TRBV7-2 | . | TGTGCCAGCAGCTTAGCGCACGACAGGAGTATGAACACCATATATTTT | CASSLAHDRSMNTIYF
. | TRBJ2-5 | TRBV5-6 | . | TGTGCCAGCAGCTTACCCCCTCCAGAGACCCAGTACTTC | CASSLPPPETQYF
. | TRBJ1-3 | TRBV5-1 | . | TGCGCCAGCAGCTTGGAGCAGGGCCACTCTGGAAACACCATATATTTT | CASSLEQGHSGNTIYF